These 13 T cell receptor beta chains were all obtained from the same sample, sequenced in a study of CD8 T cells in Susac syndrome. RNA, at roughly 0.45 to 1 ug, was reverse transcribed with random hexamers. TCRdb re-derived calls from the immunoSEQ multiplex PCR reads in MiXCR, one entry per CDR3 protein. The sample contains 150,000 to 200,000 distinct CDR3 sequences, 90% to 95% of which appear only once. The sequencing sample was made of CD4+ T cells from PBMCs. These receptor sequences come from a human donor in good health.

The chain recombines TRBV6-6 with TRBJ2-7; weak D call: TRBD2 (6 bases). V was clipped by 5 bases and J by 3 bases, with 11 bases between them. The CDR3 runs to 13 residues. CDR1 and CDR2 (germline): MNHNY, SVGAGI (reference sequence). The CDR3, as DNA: TGTGCCAGCAGTGCGGGGCCGAGCTACGAGCAGTACTTC. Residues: CASSAGPSYEQYF.

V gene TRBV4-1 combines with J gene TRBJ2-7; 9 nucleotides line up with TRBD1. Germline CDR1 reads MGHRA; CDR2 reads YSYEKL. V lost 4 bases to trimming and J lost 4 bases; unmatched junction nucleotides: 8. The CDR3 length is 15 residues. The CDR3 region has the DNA TGCGCCAGCAGCCGCACAGGGGGCAGAGAATACGAGCAGTACTTC. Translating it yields CASSRTGGREYEQYF.

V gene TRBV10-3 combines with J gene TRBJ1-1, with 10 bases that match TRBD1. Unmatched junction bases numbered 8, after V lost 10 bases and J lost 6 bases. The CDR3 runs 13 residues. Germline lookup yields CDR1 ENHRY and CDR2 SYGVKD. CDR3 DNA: TGTGCCAGCGGGGACAGGGGAAACCCTGAAGCTTTCTTT. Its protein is CASGDRGNPEAFF.

The CDR3 region has the DNA TGTGCCAGCAGCCAGCGGGGGGCCTACGAGCAGTACTTC. Translation gives CASSQRGAYEQYF. The V gene is TRBV3-1, the J gene TRBJ2-7; 8 positions match TRBD2. With 3 bases clipped from V and 2 bases from J, the junction kept 0 bases outside the gene matches. This CDR3 comprises 13 residues. Germline CDR1 is LGHDT and CDR2 is YNNKEL (reference sequence).

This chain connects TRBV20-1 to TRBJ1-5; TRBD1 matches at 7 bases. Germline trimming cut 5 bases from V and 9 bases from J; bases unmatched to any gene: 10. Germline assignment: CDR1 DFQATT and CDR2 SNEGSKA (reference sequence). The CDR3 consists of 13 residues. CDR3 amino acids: CSAGTADFRPQHF. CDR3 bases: TGCAGTGCTGGGACAGCCGACTTTCGGCCCCAGCATTTT.

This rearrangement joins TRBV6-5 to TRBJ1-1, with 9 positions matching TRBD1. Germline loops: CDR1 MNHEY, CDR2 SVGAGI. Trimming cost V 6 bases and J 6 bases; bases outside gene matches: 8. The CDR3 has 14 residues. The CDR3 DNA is TGTGCCAGCAGACCACAGGGGGCGCCGGCTGAAGCTTTCTTT. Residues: CASRPQGAPAEAFF.

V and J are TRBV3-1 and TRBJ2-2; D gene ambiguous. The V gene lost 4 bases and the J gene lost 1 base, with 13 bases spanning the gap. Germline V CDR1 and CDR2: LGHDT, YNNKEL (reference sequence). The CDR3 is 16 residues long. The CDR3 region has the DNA TGTGCCAGCAGCCGAAACCCCTCCGGGAACACCGGGGAGCTGTTTTTT. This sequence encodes CASSRNPSGNTGELFF.

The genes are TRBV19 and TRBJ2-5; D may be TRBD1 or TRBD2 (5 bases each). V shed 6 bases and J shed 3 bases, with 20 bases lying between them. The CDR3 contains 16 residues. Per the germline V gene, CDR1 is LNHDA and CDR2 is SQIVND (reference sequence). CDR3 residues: CASSTLSGASKETQYF. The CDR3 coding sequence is TGTGCCAGTAGCACCTTATCTGGGGCTAGCAAAGAGACCCAGTACTTC.

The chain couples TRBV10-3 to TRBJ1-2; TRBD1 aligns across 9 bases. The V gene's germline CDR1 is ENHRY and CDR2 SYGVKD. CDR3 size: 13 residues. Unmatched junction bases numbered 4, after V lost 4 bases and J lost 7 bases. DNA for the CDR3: TGTGCCATCAGTGCTGCACAGGGGGCTGGCTACACCTTC. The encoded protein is CAISAAQGAGYTF.

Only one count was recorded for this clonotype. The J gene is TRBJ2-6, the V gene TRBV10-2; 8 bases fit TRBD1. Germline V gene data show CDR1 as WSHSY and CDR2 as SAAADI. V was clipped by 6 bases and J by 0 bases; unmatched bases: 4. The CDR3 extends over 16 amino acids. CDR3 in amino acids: CASSTGGSSGANVLTF. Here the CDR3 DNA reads TGCGCCAGCAGCACAGGGGGGAGCTCTGGGGCCAACGTCCTGACTTTC.

The CDR3 DNA is TGTGCCAGCAGCTTGGAGGCAGCGGAGACCCAGTACTTC. Amino acids: CASSLEAAETQYF. The chain has TRBV5-6 and TRBJ2-5; no clear D. V gave up 0 bases and J gave up 5 bases, with 8 bases separating them. Germline CDR1 reads SGHDT; CDR2 reads YYEEEE. The CDR3 runs 13 residues.

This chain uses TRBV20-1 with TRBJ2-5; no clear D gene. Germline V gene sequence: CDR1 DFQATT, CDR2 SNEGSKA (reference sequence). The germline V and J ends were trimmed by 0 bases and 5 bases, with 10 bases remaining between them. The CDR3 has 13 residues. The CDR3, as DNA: TGCAGTGCTAGAGATCGGCAGTTGGAGACCCAGTACTTC. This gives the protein CSARDRQLETQYF.

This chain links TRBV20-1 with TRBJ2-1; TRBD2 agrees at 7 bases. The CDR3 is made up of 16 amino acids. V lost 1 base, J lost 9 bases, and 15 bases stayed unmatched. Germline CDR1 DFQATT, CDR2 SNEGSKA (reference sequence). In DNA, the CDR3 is TGCAGTGCTAGAGCATCCGGGACTAACCCACAGATTGAGCAGTTCTTC. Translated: CSARASGTNPQIEQFF.